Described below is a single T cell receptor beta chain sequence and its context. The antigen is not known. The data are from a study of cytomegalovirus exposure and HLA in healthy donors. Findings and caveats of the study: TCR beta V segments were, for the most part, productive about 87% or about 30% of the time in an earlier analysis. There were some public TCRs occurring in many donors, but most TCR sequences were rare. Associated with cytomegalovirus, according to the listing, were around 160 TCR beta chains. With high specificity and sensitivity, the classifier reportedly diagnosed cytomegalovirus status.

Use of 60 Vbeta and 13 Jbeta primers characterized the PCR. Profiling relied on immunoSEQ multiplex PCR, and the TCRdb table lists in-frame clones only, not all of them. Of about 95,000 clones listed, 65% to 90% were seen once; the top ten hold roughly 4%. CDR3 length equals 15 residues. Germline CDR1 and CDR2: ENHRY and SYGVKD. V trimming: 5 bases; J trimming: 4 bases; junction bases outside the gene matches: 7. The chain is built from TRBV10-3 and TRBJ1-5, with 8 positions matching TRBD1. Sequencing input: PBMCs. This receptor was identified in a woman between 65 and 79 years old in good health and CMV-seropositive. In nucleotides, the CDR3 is TGTGCCATCAGTAGTGGACAGGGTCGTAATCAGCCCCAGCATTTT. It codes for CAISSGQGRNQPQHF.